This is a list of T cell receptor beta chains from one sample in a study of T cell repertoires in cytomegalovirus infection. TCRdb called the reads again in MiXCR, with one record for every CDR3 protein. The sample shows about 400,000 distinct CDR3 sequences, 15% to 20% of them seen only once. The sequenced sample consisted of PBMCs. All receptors come from a human donor in good health (CMV status not recorded). Some clones in this sample may be carry-over from other donors' samples. The CDR3 runs from the conserved cysteine through the conserved F or W.

V: TRBV13
CDR3: CASSPGGAIYGYTF

V: TRBV28
CDR3: CASSRDTKAFF

V: TRBV7-2
CDR3: CASSLGGQASTDTQYF

V: TRBV12-3/TRBV12-4
CDR3: CASSWDRAEQYF

V: TRBV24-1
CDR3: CATPHMNTEAFF

V: TRBV2
CDR3: CASSSNPPSTDTQYF

V: TRBV6-5
CDR3: CASSYGQGYPDTQYF

V: TRBV19
CDR3: CASRDLDTGELFF

V: TRBV7-9
CDR3: CASRGPPQETQYF

V: TRBV12-3/TRBV12-4
CDR3: CASSTTRPGAEDSNQPQHF

V: TRBV27
CDR3: CASSFGGPGYSNQPQHF

V: TRBV28
CDR3: CASSSLSRGRAYNEKLFF

V: TRBV7-3
CDR3: CASSFGPVEAFF

V: TRBV5-4
CDR3: CASSLGGGAADTQYF

V: TRBV12-3/TRBV12-4
CDR3: CASSRRGPGNTIYF

V: TRBV20-1
CDR3: CSARAGGPHEQYF

V: TRBV5-6
CDR3: CASSLQGFENSPLHF

V: TRBV4-1
CDR3: CASSQEGQGAFLAFF

V: TRBV6-1
CDR3: CASTRQGGPFGYTF

V: TRBV12-3/TRBV12-4
CDR3: CASTRFTSRGVGDNEQFF

V: TRBV5-1
CDR3: CASSPSGVTDTQYF

V: TRBV2
CDR3: CASRIGTWDYYEQYF

V: TRBV12-3/TRBV12-4
CDR3: CASSLVGRGPIMSYEQYF

V: TRBV28
CDR3: CAVTPEGAREPQHF

V: TRBV28
CDR3: CASSNTGGLTF

V: TRBV7-9
CDR3: CASSLTGWRQPQHF

V: TRBV4-1
CDR3: CASSQAYQGVQETQYF

V: TRBV29-1
CDR3: CSVEVGDPYEQYF

V: TRBV11-2
CDR3: CASSSFSTTRYF

V: TRBV7-2
CDR3: CANSPTAGVNGYTF

V: TRBV18
CDR3: CASSPPNSGVSGGTEAFF

V: TRBV12-3/TRBV12-4
CDR3: CASSVGTSGRSSYEQYF

V: TRBV28
CDR3: CASGRLGTDTQYF

V: TRBV11-2
CDR3: CASSSNEQGAQHF

V: TRBV12-3/TRBV12-4
CDR3: CASSLATEETQYF

V: TRBV4-3
CDR3: CASSQHPATGAHEQYF

V: TRBV30
CDR3: CAWSGDTLNQPQHF

V: TRBV12-3/TRBV12-4
CDR3: CASSFYWVPGNTIYF

V: TRBV29-1
CDR3: CSVRRLAVGTDTQYF

V: TRBV7-8
CDR3: CASSYGGQGTEAFF

V: TRBV20-1
CDR3: CSAKGQPASNQPQHF

V: TRBV6-2/TRBV6-3
CDR3: CASSGKGVTRDYGYTF

V: TRBV20-1
CDR3: CSATRLAEATDTQYF

V: TRBV19
CDR3: CASSFFRGVTGKSSGANVLTF

V: TRBV7-2
CDR3: CASCAAKALRETQYF

V: TRBV4-1
CDR3: CASSPNHVGKQETQYF

V: TRBV20-1
CDR3: CSAISGSSTDKQYF

V: TRBV7-2
CDR3: CASSFRRGGTDTQYF

V: TRBV20-1
CDR3: CSASKPGRWDTQYF

V: TRBV7-2
CDR3: CASSQLSYEQYF

V: TRBV7-9
CDR3: CASSRLVSGETQYF

V: TRBV7-2
CDR3: CASSAGLRGDDNEQFF